These T cell receptor beta chains were read from a single sample in a study of cytomegalovirus exposure and HLA in healthy donors. Assay used: immunoSEQ multiplex PCR; TCRdb lists only in-frame clones, some missing. The top ten hold 8% to 10% of the sample, which has roughly 160,000 clones, around 80% seen once. The sequencing sample was made of PBMCs. The origin of the receptors is a male donor in good health and CMV-seropositive. CDR3s include the opening cysteine and the closing phenylalanine or tryptophan. Fields, in order: clone size, CDR3 length, J gene, D gene, V gene, CDR3 protein, CDR3 DNA. The D gene is left open where the match is weak. Only part of the rows carry a size: once, few, many, or a class if the clone is expanded.

-	14	TRBJ1-4	TRBD1	TRBV30	CAWRNRPTGEKLFF	TGTGCCTGGAGGAACCGACCGACAGGGGAAAAACTGTTTTTT
-	14	TRBJ1-5	-	TRBV30	CAWSVSTGLQPQHF	TGTGCCTGGAGTGTATCGACAGGCCTACAGCCCCAGCATTTT
-	13	TRBJ1-2	-	TRBV6-1	CASSEDRDYGYTF	TGTGCCAGCAGTGAAGACCGAGACTATGGCTACACCTTC
few	14	TRBJ2-6	-	TRBV6-6	CASTRFSGANVLTF	TGTGCCAGCACCAGATTCTCTGGGGCCAACGTCCTGACTTTC
-	13	TRBJ1-2	-	TRBV10-3	CAISDKSNYGYTF	TGTGCCATCAGTGACAAATCTAACTATGGCTACACCTTC
-	14	TRBJ2-7	-	TRBV6-5	CASSWTGQGGEQYF	TGTGCCAGCAGTTGGACGGGGCAGGGAGGCGAGCAGTACTTC
-	16	TRBJ2-3	TRBD1	TRBV5-1	CASTRGGTGGADTQYF	TGCGCCAGCACAAGGGGTGGGACAGGGGGAGCAGATACGCAGTATTTT
-	16	TRBJ2-1	TRBD2	TRBV5-4	CASSPGSSGFYNEQFF	TGTGCCAGCAGTCCCGGGAGTAGCGGGTTCTACAATGAGCAGTTCTTC
-	18	TRBJ2-1	-	TRBV6-1	CASSEIHGSGPLYNEQFF	TGTGCCAGCAGTGAAATTCACGGCTCAGGCCCCCTTTACAATGAGCAGTTCTTC
-	14	TRBJ2-7	TRBD1	TRBV7-9	CASSRGQGLGEQYF	TGTGCCAGCAGCCGGGGACAGGGGCTGGGCGAGCAGTACTTC
-	15	TRBJ2-1	-	TRBV27	CASNSQGSSYNEQFF	TGTGCCAGCAACTCACAAGGGAGCTCCTACAATGAGCAGTTCTTC
-	13	TRBJ1-2	-	TRBV7-2	CASRVMGGEGYTF	TGTGCCAGCAGGGTAATGGGGGGGGAAGGCTACACCTTC
once	14	TRBJ1-1	-	TRBV30	CAWAYRTLNTEAFF	TGTGCCTGGGCATACAGGACCCTGAACACTGAAGCTTTCTTT
few	14	TRBJ1-1	-	TRBV2	CASSRTDMNTEAFF	TGTGCCAGCAGCCGGACAGATATGAACACTGAAGCTTTCTTT
-	18	TRBJ2-7	TRBD2	TRBV4-3	CASSQDRGLAGSSYEQYF	TGCGCCAGCAGCCAAGATAGGGGACTAGCCGGGAGCTCCTACGAGCAGTACTTC
-	16	TRBJ2-4	TRBD2	TRBV6-5	CASSYRLAGGIHSQYF	TGTGCCAGCAGTTACCGCTTAGCGGGAGGGATCCACAGTCAGTACTTC
-	15	TRBJ1-5	-	TRBV7-9	CASSLTGSGNQPQHF	TGTGCCAGCAGCTTAACAGGGTCTGGCAATCAGCCCCAGCATTTT
-	13	TRBJ2-7	-	TRBV4-3	CASSSTAAYEQYF	TGCGCCAGCAGTTCGACAGCCGCCTACGAGCAGTACTTC
-	14	TRBJ1-1	-	TRBV5-1	CASMYGGFGAEAFF	TGCGCCAGCATGTATGGAGGTTTCGGCGCTGAAGCTTTCTTT
-	13	TRBJ1-5	-	TRBV30	CAWRPQAGQPQHF	TGTGCCTGGAGACCACAGGCTGGTCAGCCCCAGCATTTT
-	18	TRBJ2-7	TRBD2	TRBV2	CASSEAVTSGRDPYEQYF	TGTGCCAGCAGTGAAGCGGTGACTAGCGGGAGGGACCCCTACGAGCAGTACTTC
-	17	TRBJ1-6	-	TRBV2	CASKGQGVPSPNSPLHF	TGTGCCAGCAAGGGACAAGGGGTACCTTCTCCTAATTCACCCCTCCACTTT
-	15	TRBJ2-3	-	TRBV6-5	CASSYNGQGADTQYF	TGTGCCAGCAGTTACAATGGGCAGGGTGCAGATACGCAGTATTTT
few	15	TRBJ1-1	TRBD1	TRBV10-2	CASSESMDRAWEAFF	TGCGCCAGCAGTGAGTCGATGGACAGGGCATGGGAAGCTTTCTTT
-	12	TRBJ2-7	TRBD2	TRBV10-2	CASGSGRYEQYF	TGCGCCAGCGGAAGCGGGAGGTACGAGCAGTACTTC
-	15	TRBJ2-7	TRBD2	TRBV13	CASSSRTSGSYEQYF	TGTGCCAGCAGCAGCCGGACTAGCGGGAGTTACGAGCAGTACTTC
-	15	TRBJ2-7	TRBD2	TRBV11-2	CASSLVTSGNYEQYF	TGTGCCAGCAGCTTAGTAACTAGCGGGAACTACGAGCAGTACTTC
-	14	TRBJ2-5	-	TRBV10-3	CAIRGGDRQETQYF	TGTGCCATCCGGGGCGGGGATAGACAAGAGACCCAGTACTTC
-	16	TRBJ2-1	TRBD1	TRBV11-2	CASSYLRDRDKGEQFF	TGTGCCAGCAGCTACCTCCGGGACAGGGATAAGGGTGAGCAGTTCTTC
once	11	TRBJ2-7	-	TRBV7-9	CASSALGEQYF	TGTGCCAGCAGCGCCCTCGGGGAGCAGTACTTC
few	12	TRBJ2-7	-	TRBV5-1	CASGRLPYEQYF	TGCGCCAGCGGAAGACTTCCCTACGAGCAGTACTTC
-	18	TRBJ1-5	-	TRBV11-2	CASSPGGPSAYSNQPQHF	TGTGCCAGCAGCCCGGGGGGGCCCTCCGCATATAGCAATCAGCCCCAGCATTTT
-	16	TRBJ1-2	-	TRBV29-1	CSVEETERGHEYGYTF	TGCAGCGTTGAAGAGACCGAGCGAGGACACGAGTATGGCTACACCTTC
-	15	TRBJ2-6	-	TRBV5-1	CASSDRSSGANVLTF	TGCGCCAGCAGCGACAGGAGCTCTGGGGCCAACGTCCTGACTTTC
few	14	TRBJ1-2	TRBD1	TRBV6-1	CASSERTGEYGYTF	TGTGCCAGCAGTGAAAGGACAGGAGAGTATGGCTACACCTTC
-	16	TRBJ2-5	-	TRBV27	CASSPQQGSRSETQYF	TGTGCCAGCAGTCCACAACAGGGCTCCCGATCAGAGACCCAGTACTTC
-	19	TRBJ1-3	TRBD1	TRBV9	CASSGPGQGFSGRGNTIYF	TGTGCCAGCAGCGGACCGGGACAGGGGTTCTCCGGCCGTGGAAACACCATATATTTT
-	16	TRBJ2-1	TRBD2	TRBV15	CATSRVERGGFNEQFF	TGTGCCACCAGCAGAGTAGAGCGGGGGGGTTTCAATGAGCAGTTCTTC
-	18	TRBJ1-3	TRBD1	TRBV18	CASSQTGTGKVSGNTTYF	TGTGCCAGCTCACAAACCGGGACAGGGAAAGTCTCTGGAAACACCACATATTTT
-	15	TRBJ1-6	-	TRBV7-9	CASSFSAGEGSPLHF	TGTGCCAGCAGCTTCTCGGCGGGGGAGGGTTCACCCCTCCACTTT
-	15	TRBJ1-1	-	TRBV7-2	CASTPGARMNTEAFF	TGTGCCAGCACCCCTGGGGCAAGGATGAACACTGAAGCTTTCTTT
-	16	TRBJ2-1	TRBD2	TRBV7-2	CASSPGGSGGAYEQFF	TGTGCCAGCAGCCCAGGGGGTAGCGGGGGGGCTTATGAGCAGTTCTTC
-	14	TRBJ1-5	TRBD1	TRBV7-8	CASTPGQGRQPQHF	TGTGCCAGCACCCCGGGACAGGGCCGCCAGCCCCAGCATTTT
-	13	TRBJ2-7	TRBD1	TRBV30	CAWSHNRGYEQYF	TGTGCCTGGAGTCATAACAGGGGATACGAGCAGTACTTC
-	14	TRBJ2-6	TRBD1	TRBV5-1	CASSLSGGFLVLTF	TGCGCCAGCAGCCTTTCAGGGGGCTTCCTCGTCCTGACTTTC
-	13	TRBJ1-5	-	TRBV10-1	CASSAGLDQPQHF	TGCGCCAGCAGCGCAGGGTTGGATCAGCCCCAGCATTTT
-	14	TRBJ2-2	TRBD1	TRBV30	CAFRTGTNTGELFF	TGTGCCTTTCGGACAGGGACGAACACCGGGGAGCTGTTTTTT
-	13	TRBJ2-1	-	TRBV7-2	CASSLVRGNEQFF	TGTGCCAGCAGCTTAGTGCGGGGAAATGAGCAGTTCTTC
once	15	TRBJ1-2	-	TRBV14	CASSQDMSSNYGYTF	TGTGCCAGCAGCCAAGATATGTCGTCTAACTATGGCTACACCTTC
-	14	TRBJ2-7	TRBD1	TRBV10-3	CAISPGTVPYEQYF	TGTGCCATCAGCCCCGGGACAGTCCCCTACGAGCAGTACTTC
-	12	TRBJ2-3	-	TRBV28	CASSRGTDTQYF	TGTGCCAGCAGCCGGGGGACAGATACGCAGTATTTT
-	12	TRBJ1-6	-	TRBV4-3	CASSQDRGPLHF	TGCGCCAGCAGCCAAGACAGGGGACCCCTCCACTTT
-	14	TRBJ2-7	-	TRBV11-2	CASSLEAGLDEQYF	TGTGCCAGCAGCTTGGAAGCAGGGCTCGACGAGCAGTACTTC
-	12	TRBJ1-5	-	TRBV28	CASNPEDQPQHF	TGTGCCAGCAACCCGGAGGATCAGCCCCAGCATTTT
-	14	TRBJ2-2	TRBD2	TRBV5-1	CASSLGTSGGELFF	TGCGCCAGCAGCTTGGGCACTAGCGGAGGGGAGCTGTTTTTT
-	12	TRBJ2-7	-	TRBV5-4	CASSLGADEQYF	TGTGCCAGCAGTTTGGGGGCTGACGAGCAGTACTTC